What follows are 5 T cell receptor beta chains derived from one specimen sequenced in a study of T cells in Graves' hyperthyroidism and ophthalmopathy (dated by TCRdb to between 2018 and 2021). The library came from multiplex PCR. Sequenced on an Illumina HiSeq 2000. The TCR beta CDR3 regions were amplified from RNA transcripts. For the first round of RT-PCR on the TCR CDR3, the HTBI primer set was used together with the Qiagen OneStep RT-PCR kit. TCRdb cleaned the public reads at Q25 with fastp, built clones with MiXCR and kept in-frame beta chains. Every CDR3 protein is listed once, alongside the most common genes and DNA of its rows. The sample includes 300,000 to 400,000 distinct CDR3 sequences, with more than 14% observed a single time. The ten biggest clones cover roughly 21% of the sample. Source material: blood. The source of these receptors is a woman in her thirties with Graves' ophthalmopathy.

V is TRBV5-8 and J is TRBJ2-1; 9 bases line up with TRBD2. TRBJ2-7 matches the DNA end more closely, so the J call is doubtful. From germline, CDR1 is SGHTS and CDR2 YDEGEE. The CDR3 covers 15 residues. The CDR3 region has the DNA TGTGCCAGCAGCGCGCCGGGACTAGCTGTTGATGAGCAGTACTTC. Translation: CASSAPGLAVDEQYF.

This clonotype was detected many times. The V gene is TRBV12-3 or TRBV12-4, the J gene TRBJ1-5, with 7 bases lining up with TRBD1. Trimming cost V 4 bases and J 3 bases; bases outside gene matches: 12. The CDR3 sequence is 17 residues long. CDR3 sequence: CASSSPTGRPPNQPQHF. The CDR3 DNA is TGTGCCAGCAGTTCGCCGACAGGGCGTCCTCCCAATCAGCCCCAGCATTTT.

This clonotype was picked up a small number of times. The chain has TRBV20-1 and TRBJ2-2; no reliable D call. The CDR3 is 14 residues long. V lost 1 base and J lost 5, with 11 bases in between. From germline, CDR1 is DFQATT and CDR2 SNEGSKA (reference sequence). The CDR3 nucleotides are TGCAGTGCTAGAGTTAGGGCGGCGACCGGGGAGCTGTTTTTT. This sequence encodes CSARVRAATGELFF.

This clonotype was counted at least ten times. The CDR3 DNA reads as TGCGCCAGCAGCTTGGAACCTCGGGGGGCCCCCCGCCGGAATACGCAGTATTTT. Translated: CASSLEPRGAPRRNTQYF. V is TRBV5-1 and J is TRBJ2-3; D possibly corresponds to TRBD2 (7 bases). CDR1 is SGHRS and CDR2 is YFSETQ in the germline V gene. The V end lost 0 bases, the J end lost 7 bases, and 24 bases lay between the germline ends. The CDR3 loop spans 18 amino acids.

This clonotype was seen more than once but under ten times. The chain links TRBV27 to TRBJ1-2; 7 bases agree with TRBD1. The germline CDR1 and CDR2 sequences are MNHEY and SMNVEV (reference sequence). The CDR3 totals 12 residues. V lost 4 bases to trimming and J lost 7 bases; unmatched junction nucleotides: 3. This CDR3 reads CASSSRQGGYTF. The DNA of the CDR3 is TGTGCCAGCAGTTCCCGACAGGGTGGCTACACCTTC.